Below are 23 T cell receptor beta chains sequenced from a single sample in a study of radiotherapy plus CTLA-4 blockade in lung cancer (dated by TCRdb to the late 2010s). The library relied on the immunoSEQ multiplex PCR assay. Not all clones reach the TCRdb copy of this immuneACCESS table, which keeps in-frame sequences only. Checked studies attribute under half of the gap to unresolved V genes and leave the rest unexplained. The sample profile shows almost 55,000 clones; around four fifths of them were found once. Of the sample, 2.5% to 3.5% is held by the ten largest clones. Sequences were derived from peripheral blood, sampled from a patient treated with radiotherapy plus ipilimumab. The receptors were gathered from a human donor with non-small cell lung cancer who had a partial response to radiotherapy plus ipilimumab.

This clone has just a few counts. The V and J genes are TRBV10-1 and TRBJ1-2; TRBD1 aligns across 8 bases. The CDR3 is 19 residues long. Germline V gene lookup returns CDR1 WNHNN and CDR2 SYGVQD (reference sequence). Trimming cost V 2 bases and J 4 bases; bases outside gene matches: 18. The CDR3 reads CASSELTTGVRGRIYGYTF. The CDR3 nucleotides read TGCGCCAGCAGTGAGCTGACAACTGGCGTCAGGGGGCGGATCTATGGCTACACCTTC.

The chain has TRBV4-1 and TRBJ2-6; the match to TRBD1 covers 7 bases. J gave up 4 bases and V 4 bases, and 10 bases lay outside the gene matches. Germline V gene data show CDR1 as MGHRA and CDR2 as YSYEKL. This CDR3 spans 17 amino acids. CDR3 DNA sequence: TGCGCCAGCAGCCGATTAACAGGGGAAGGGGGGGCCAACGTCCTGACTTTC. The encoded protein is CASSRLTGEGGANVLTF.

The chain links TRBV5-1 to TRBJ2-6; 12 bases align to TRBD1. V lost 4 bases and J lost 3; bases outside the gene matches: 8. The germline V gene has CDR1 SGHRS and CDR2 YFSETQ. This CDR3 spans 18 amino acids. CDR3 in DNA: TGCGCCAGCAGCCCAGCCGGGACAGGGGGCGGTGGGGCCAACGTCCTGACTTTC. Amino acids: CASSPAGTGGGGANVLTF.

The chain couples TRBV21-1 to TRBJ2-2; the DNA was not compared with TRBD1, the D call given in the table. TRBV21-1 is given as a pseudogene. CDR3 length: 19 amino acids. The DNA of the CDR3 is TGTGCCAGCAGCACTTATTTACAGGGGCCCCCAAGATTGCCCGGGGAGCTGTTTTTT. It encodes CASSTYLQGPPRLPGELFF.

The gene calls are TRBV7-6 and TRBJ2-5; 8 bases agree with TRBD2. CDR3 size: 19 residues. In germline, CDR1 is SGHVS, CDR2 FNYEAQ. V trimming: 3 bases; J trimming: 4 bases; junction bases outside the gene matches: 19. The CDR3 bases are TGTGCCAGCAGCTTCCCCAAAGCGGGGGCCATGAGGAGTCCAGAGACCCAGTACTTC. Protein: CASSFPKAGAMRSPETQYF.

In its sample, this clone was seen a few times. The V call is TRBV25-1, the J call TRBJ2-4; TRBD2 might be the D (6 bases). This CDR3 has 13 residues. Germline V lookup: CDR1 MGHDK, CDR2 SYGVNS. V was cut by 3 bases and J by 3 bases, with 6 bases left in between. The chain's CDR3 is CASSDGSKNIQYF. The CDR3 DNA sequence: TGTGCCAGCAGTGACGGGAGCAAAAACATTCAGTACTTC.

The chain recombines TRBV9 with TRBJ2-1, with 11 bases fitting TRBD2. Looked up from germline, CDR1 is SGDLS and CDR2 is YYNGEE. This CDR3 comprises 15 residues. J gave up 8 bases and V 0 bases, and 4 bases lay outside the gene matches. The CDR3 DNA reads TGTGCCAGCAGCGTAGGTAGCGGGGGGGTTTATGAGCAGTTCTTC. Protein: CASSVGSGGVYEQFF.

The chain combines TRBV5-1 with TRBJ2-1, with 8 bases matching TRBD2. This CDR3 region has 16 residues. Per germline, CDR1 SGHRS and CDR2 YFSETQ. J gave up 3 bases and V 4 bases, and 9 bases lay outside the gene matches. The CDR3 bases are TGCGCCAGCAGCGAGGCGGGGCGGGGGGTCTACAATGAGCAGTTCTTC. This gives the protein CASSEAGRGVYNEQFF. Full variable domain (rest looked up from reference TRBV5-1 and TRBJ2-1): KAGVTQTPRYLIKTRGQQVTLSCSPISGHRSVSWYQQTPGQGLQFLFEYFSETQRNKGNFPGRFSGRQFSNSRSEMNVSTLELGDSALYLCASSEAGRGVYNEQFFGPGTRLTVL.

This chain links TRBV19 with TRBJ2-7, with D perhaps matching TRBD2 (5 bases). CDR3 length: 14 amino acids. The germline V and J ends were trimmed by 4 bases and 0 bases, with 10 bases remaining between them. Per germline, CDR1 LNHDA and CDR2 SQIVND (reference sequence). The CDR3 loop reads CASSTRGFSYEQYF. In DNA, the CDR3 is TGTGCCAGTAGTACTCGGGGTTTCTCCTACGAGCAGTACTTC.

V is TRBV5-1 and J is TRBJ1-5; 7 nucleotides line up with TRBD1. V dropped 3 bases and J dropped 6; count of bases not matched to a gene: 18. This CDR3 comprises 18 residues. The germline V gene encodes CDR1 SGHRS and CDR2 YFSETQ. Here the CDR3 DNA reads TGCGCCAGCAGCTCTGTTAACCGGGGCCAGGGGGGAGGTCAGCCCCAGCATTTT. It specifies CASSSVNRGQGGGQPQHF.

This chain links TRBV5-6 with TRBJ2-1; D is ambiguous. Per the germline V gene, CDR1 is SGHDT and CDR2 is YYEEEE. The CDR3 contains 13 residues. The V end was cut by 2 bases, the J end by 4 bases, with 7 bases between. CDR3 residues: CASSFISYNEQFF. For the CDR3, the DNA is TGTGCCAGCAGCTTCATCAGTTACAATGAGCAGTTCTTC.

The CDR3 is CASSSGPGQGLGEQYF. The CDR3 nucleotides are TGTGCCAGCAGTTCCGGCCCGGGACAGGGGCTCGGCGAGCAGTACTTC. This chain uses TRBV28 with TRBJ2-5; 10 positions agree with TRBD1. The J call may be wrong; the DNA end is better matched by TRBJ2-7. Germline V gene data show CDR1 as MDHEN and CDR2 as SYDVKM. CDR3 length equals 16 residues.

The rearrangement links TRBV27 to TRBJ1-2; D perhaps matches TRBD1 (5 bases). V lost 5 bases and J 8 bases, leaving 18 bases between the germline ends. The CDR3 is 14 amino acids. The germline V gene has CDR1 MNHEY and CDR2 SMNVEV (reference sequence). The CDR3 DNA reads TGTGCCAGCAGTGGGGGTTGGGGGGTAGAAGGCTACACCTTC. Its translation: CASSGGWGVEGYTF.

The gene calls are TRBV5-1 and TRBJ2-2; possibly TRBD1 for D (5 bases). The V gene's germline CDR1 is SGHRS and CDR2 YFSETQ. Trimming stripped 1 base from V and 4 bases from J, with 11 bases between. The CDR3 extends over 15 amino acids. CDR3 protein: CASSLMAGSTGELFF. In DNA, the CDR3 is TGCGCCAGCAGCTTGATGGCAGGGTCCACCGGGGAGCTGTTTTTT.

V gene TRBV28 combines with J gene TRBJ2-1, with 7 bases matching TRBD1. Trimming at V came to 5 bases and at J to 8 bases, leaving 9 bases not matched to a gene. CDR3 length: 14 amino acids. From germline, CDR1 is MDHEN and CDR2 SYDVKM. This CDR3 is CASSKPTGTDEQFF. The DNA for the CDR3 is TGTGCCAGCAGTAAACCGACAGGGACCGATGAGCAGTTCTTC.

The rearrangement links TRBV27 to TRBJ1-4; weak D call: TRBD1 (5 bases). CDR3 length equals 19 residues. CDR1 and CDR2 (germline): MNHEY, SMNVEV (reference sequence). The ends were cut back, 7 bases at V and 4 bases at J, with 28 bases in the middle. The CDR3 is CASTSVGIGTGGGNEKLFF. CDR3 nucleotides: TGTGCCAGCACCTCAGTTGGTATAGGGACCGGGGGGGGTAATGAAAAACTGTTTTTT.

The J gene is TRBJ1-1, the V gene TRBV5-5, with 7 nucleotides matching TRBD1. The CDR3 contains 14 residues. CDR1 and CDR2 from the germline V gene are SGHKS and YYEKEE (reference sequence). Trimming removed 6 bases from V and 3 bases from J; junction bases left unmatched: 8. This CDR3 reads CASIVTDRHTEAFF. The CDR3 DNA is TGTGCCAGCATCGTGACGGACAGGCACACTGAAGCTTTCTTT.

The V and J genes are TRBV9 and TRBJ2-5, with TRBD2 identical over 7 bases. The CDR3 extends over 14 amino acids. Looked up from germline, CDR1 is SGDLS and CDR2 is YYNGEE. V shed 3 bases and J 4 bases; nucleotides not matched to a gene: 6. The CDR3 reads CASSAETSRETQYF. Here the CDR3 DNA reads TGTGCCAGCAGCGCTGAGACTAGCAGAGAGACCCAGTACTTC.

The chain joins TRBV6-1 to TRBJ2-5; no clear D. The CDR3 runs 16 residues. CDR1 and CDR2 (germline): MNHNS, SASEGT. V dropped 2 bases and J dropped 4 bases, with 17 bases sitting between them. The CDR3 DNA is TGTGCCAGCAGTGAATTCCAGGCCCAGGCCTCAGAGACCCAGTACTTC. As protein: CASSEFQAQASETQYF.

V gene TRBV5-1 combines with J gene TRBJ2-3, with 9 bases that match TRBD2. The junction had 5 bases not matched to a gene; V was cut back by 8 bases and J by 1 base. Germline-derived CDR1 and CDR2 are SGHRS and YFSETQ. The CDR3 length is 14 residues. The CDR3, as DNA: TGCGCCAGTTCCGCGGGGGGGGGCACAGATACGCAGTATTTT. Translation gives CASSAGGGTDTQYF.

The chain joins TRBV27 to TRBJ1-5; D gene unclear. CDR3 length equals 13 residues. Trimming took 8 bases from V and 1 from J, leaving 9 bases between them. CDR1 is MNHEY, CDR2 SMNVEV, per germline (reference sequence). The DNA for the CDR3 is TGTGCCAGCGGTCAACTCAGCAATCAGCCCCAGCATTTT. Protein product: CASGQLSNQPQHF.

V and J are TRBV29-1 and TRBJ1-2, with D perhaps matching TRBD1 (6 bases). The germline V and J ends were trimmed by 2 bases and 3 bases, with 13 bases remaining between them. CDR1 and CDR2 (germline): SQVTM, ANQGSEA. CDR3 length equals 14 residues. CDR3 sequence reads: CSVERLQGYYGYTF. The CDR3 bases are TGCAGCGTTGAAAGATTACAGGGATACTATGGCTACACCTTC.

This chain connects TRBV27 to TRBJ2-1; D remains unclear. The CDR3 has 16 residues. The germline gives CDR1 MNHEY, CDR2 SMNVEV (reference sequence). V lost 5 bases and J 0 bases, leaving 14 bases between the germline ends. The CDR3 reads CASSPDSSSSYNEQFF. CDR3 DNA: TGTGCCAGCAGTCCCGACTCCTCGAGCTCCTACAATGAGCAGTTCTTC.